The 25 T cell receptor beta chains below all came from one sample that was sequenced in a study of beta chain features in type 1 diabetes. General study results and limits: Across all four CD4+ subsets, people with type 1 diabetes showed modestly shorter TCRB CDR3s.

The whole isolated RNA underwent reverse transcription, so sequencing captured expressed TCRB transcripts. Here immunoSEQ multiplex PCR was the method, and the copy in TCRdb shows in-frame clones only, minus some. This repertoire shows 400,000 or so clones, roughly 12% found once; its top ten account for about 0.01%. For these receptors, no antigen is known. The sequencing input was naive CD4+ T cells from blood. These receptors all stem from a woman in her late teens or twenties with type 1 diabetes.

The CDR3 reads CASSPTASGSHEQYF. The DNA for the CDR3 is TGTGCCAGCTCACCGACCGCTAGCGGGAGCCACGAGCAGTACTTC. J is TRBJ2-7 and V is TRBV18; 10 bases fit TRBD2. This CDR3 is 15 amino acids long. Germline CDR1 and CDR2: KGHSH and LQKENI. Trimming removed 3 bases from V and 5 bases from J; junction bases left unmatched: 7.

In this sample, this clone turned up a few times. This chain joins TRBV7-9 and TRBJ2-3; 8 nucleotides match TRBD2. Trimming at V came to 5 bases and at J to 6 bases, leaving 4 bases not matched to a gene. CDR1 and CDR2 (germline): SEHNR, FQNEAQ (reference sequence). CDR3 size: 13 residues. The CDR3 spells CASSLGRADTQYF. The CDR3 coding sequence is TGTGCCAGCAGCCTCGGGAGGGCGGATACGCAGTATTTT. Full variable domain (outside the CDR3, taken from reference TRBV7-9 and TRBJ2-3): DTGVSQNPRHKITKRGQNVTFRCDPISEHNRLYWYRQTLGQGPEFLTYFQNEAQLEKSRLLSDRFSAERPKGSFSTLEIQRTEQGDSAMYLCASSLGRADTQYFGPGTRLTVL.

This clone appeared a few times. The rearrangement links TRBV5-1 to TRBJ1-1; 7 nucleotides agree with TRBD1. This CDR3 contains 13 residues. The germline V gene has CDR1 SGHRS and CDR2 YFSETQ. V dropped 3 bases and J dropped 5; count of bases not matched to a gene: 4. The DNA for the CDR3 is TGCGCCAGCAGCTCGGTACAGGGGACTGAAGCTTTCTTT. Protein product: CASSSVQGTEAFF.

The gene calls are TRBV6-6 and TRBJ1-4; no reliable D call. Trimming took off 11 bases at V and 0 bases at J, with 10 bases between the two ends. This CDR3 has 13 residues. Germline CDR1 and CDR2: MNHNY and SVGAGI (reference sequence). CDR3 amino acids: CASRRATNEKLFF. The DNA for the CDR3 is TGTGCCTCCAGGCGGGCAACTAATGAAAAACTGTTTTTT.

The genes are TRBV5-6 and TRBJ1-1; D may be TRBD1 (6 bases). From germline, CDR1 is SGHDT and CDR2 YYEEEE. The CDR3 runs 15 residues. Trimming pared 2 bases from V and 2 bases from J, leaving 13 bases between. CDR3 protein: CASSLPWTDNTEAFF. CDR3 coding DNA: TGTGCCAGCAGCTTACCGTGGACAGACAACACTGAAGCTTTCTTT.

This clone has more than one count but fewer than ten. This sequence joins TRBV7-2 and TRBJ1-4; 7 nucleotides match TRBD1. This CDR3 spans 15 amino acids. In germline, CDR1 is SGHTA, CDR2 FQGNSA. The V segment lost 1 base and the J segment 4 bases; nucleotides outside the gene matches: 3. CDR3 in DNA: TGTGCCAGCAGCTTAGGAGACAGGGATAATGAAAAACTGTTTTTT. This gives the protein CASSLGDRDNEKLFF. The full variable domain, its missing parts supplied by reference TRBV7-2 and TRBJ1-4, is GAGVSQSPSNKVTEKGKDVELRCDPISGHTALYWYRQSLGQGLEFLIYFQGNSAPDKSGLPSDRFSAERTGGSVSTLTIQRTQQEDSAVYLCASSLGDRDNEKLFFGSGTQLSVL.

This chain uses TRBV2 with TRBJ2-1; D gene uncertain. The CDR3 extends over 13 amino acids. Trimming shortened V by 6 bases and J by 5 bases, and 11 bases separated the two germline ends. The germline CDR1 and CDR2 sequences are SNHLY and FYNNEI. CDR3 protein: CASSLGRDNEQFF. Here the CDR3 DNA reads TGTGCCAGCAGCCTAGGTCGGGACAATGAGCAGTTCTTC.

The CDR3 bases are TGTGCCAGCTCACCGTTCCAGGGTCGTGGAGAGACCCAGTACTTC. Protein: CASSPFQGRGETQYF. The chain is built from TRBV18 and TRBJ2-5, with a weak D call TRBD1 (5 bases). The germline V gene encodes CDR1 KGHSH and CDR2 LQKENI. The CDR3 is 15 amino acids. Trimming took off 3 bases at V and 4 bases at J, with 15 bases between the two ends. The whole variable domain, remainder taken from reference TRBV18 and TRBJ2-5, is NAGVMQNPRHLVRRRGQEARLRCSPMKGHSHVYWYRQLPEEGLKFMVYLQKENIIDESGMPKERFSAEFPKEGPSILRIQQVVRGDSAAYFCASSPFQGRGETQYFGPGTRLLVL.

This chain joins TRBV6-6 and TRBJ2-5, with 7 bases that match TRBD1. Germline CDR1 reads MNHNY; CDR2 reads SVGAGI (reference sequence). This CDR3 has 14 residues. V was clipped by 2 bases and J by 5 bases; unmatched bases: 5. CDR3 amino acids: CASSYPTGIETQYF. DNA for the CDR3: TGTGCCAGCAGTTACCCGACAGGGATCGAGACCCAGTACTTC.

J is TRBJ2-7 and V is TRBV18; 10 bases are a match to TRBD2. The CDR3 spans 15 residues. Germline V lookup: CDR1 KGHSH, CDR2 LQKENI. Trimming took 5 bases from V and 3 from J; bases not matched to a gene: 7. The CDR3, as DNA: TGTGCCAGCTCATTGGGCGGACTAGCGGTCTACGAGCAGTACTTC. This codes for CASSLGGLAVYEQYF.

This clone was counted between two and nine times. CDR3 region: CASSLSGIGTDTQYF. DNA of the CDR3: TGTGCCAGCAGCTTATCGGGAATTGGGACAGATACGCAGTATTTT. The chain combines TRBV11-2 with TRBJ2-3; possible D gene TRBD2, 5 bases. V was clipped by 2 bases and J by 3 bases, with 12 bases between them. Per germline, CDR1 SGHAT and CDR2 FQNNGV. The CDR3 has 15 amino acids. The entire variable domain, with the rest obtained from reference TRBV11-2 and TRBJ2-3, is as follows: EAGVAQSPRYKIIEKRQSVAFWCNPISGHATLYWYQQILGQGPKLLIQFQNNGVVDDSQLPKDRFSAERLKGVDSTLKIQPAKLEDSAVYLCASSLSGIGTDTQYFGPGTRLTVL.

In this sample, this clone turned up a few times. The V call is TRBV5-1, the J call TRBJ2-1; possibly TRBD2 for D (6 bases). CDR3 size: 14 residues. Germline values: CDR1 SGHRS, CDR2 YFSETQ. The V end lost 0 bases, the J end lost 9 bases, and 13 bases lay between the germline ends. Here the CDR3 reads CASSLAGGKGEQFF. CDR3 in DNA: TGCGCCAGCAGCTTGGCTGGAGGGAAGGGTGAGCAGTTCTTC.

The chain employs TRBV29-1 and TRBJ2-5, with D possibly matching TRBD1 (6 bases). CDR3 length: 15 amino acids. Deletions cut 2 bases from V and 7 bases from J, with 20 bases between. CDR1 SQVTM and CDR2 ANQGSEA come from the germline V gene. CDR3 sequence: CSVEPRQAQGGTQYF. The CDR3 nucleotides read TGCAGCGTTGAACCCCGACAGGCCCAAGGAGGGACCCAGTACTTC. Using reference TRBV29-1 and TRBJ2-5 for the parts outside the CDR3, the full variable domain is SAVISQKPSRDICQRGTSLTIQCQVDSQVTMMFWYRQQPGQSLTLIATANQGSEATYESGFVIDKFPISRPNLTFSTLTVSNMSPEDSSIYLCSVEPRQAQGGTQYFGPGTRLLVL.

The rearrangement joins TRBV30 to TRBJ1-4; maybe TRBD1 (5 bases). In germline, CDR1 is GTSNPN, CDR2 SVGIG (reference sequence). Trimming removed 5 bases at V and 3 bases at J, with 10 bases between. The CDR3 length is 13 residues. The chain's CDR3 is CAWDRGSNEKLFF. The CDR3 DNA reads TGTGCCTGGGATAGGGGATCTAATGAAAAACTGTTTTTT. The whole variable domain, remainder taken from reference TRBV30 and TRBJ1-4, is SQTIHQWPATLVQPVGSPLSLECTVEGTSNPNLYWYRQAAGRGLQLLFYSVGIGQISSEVPQNLSASRPQDRQFILSSKKLLLSDSGFYLCAWDRGSNEKLFFGSGTQLSVL.

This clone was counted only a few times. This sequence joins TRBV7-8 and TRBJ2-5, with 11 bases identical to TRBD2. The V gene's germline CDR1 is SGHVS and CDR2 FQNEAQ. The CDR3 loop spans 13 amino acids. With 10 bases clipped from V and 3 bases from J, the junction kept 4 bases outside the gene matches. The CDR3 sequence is CATSTSGEETQYF. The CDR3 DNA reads TGTGCCACCTCGACTAGCGGGGAAGAGACCCAGTACTTC.

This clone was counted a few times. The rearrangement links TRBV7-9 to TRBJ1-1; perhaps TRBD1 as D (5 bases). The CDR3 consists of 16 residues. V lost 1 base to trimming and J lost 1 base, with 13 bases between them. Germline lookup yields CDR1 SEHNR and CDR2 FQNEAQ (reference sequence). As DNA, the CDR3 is TGTGCCAGCAGCTTAGGGAGTGGGGGGACGAACACTGAAGCTTTCTTT. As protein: CASSLGSGGTNTEAFF. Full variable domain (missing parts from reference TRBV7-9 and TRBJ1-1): DTGVSQNPRHKITKRGQNVTFRCDPISEHNRLYWYRQTLGQGPEFLTYFQNEAQLEKSRLLSDRFSAERPKGSFSTLEIQRTEQGDSAMYLCASSLGSGGTNTEAFFGQGTRLTVV.

CDR3 sequence: CASSPESGRAGTQYF. CDR3 DNA: TGTGCCAGCAGCCCAGAGAGCGGGAGGGCGGGGACCCAGTACTTC. The rearrangement uses TRBV7-2 and TRBJ2-5, with 10 nucleotides matching TRBD2. This CDR3 spans 15 amino acids. Germline trimming cut 5 bases from V and 7 bases from J; bases unmatched to any gene: 10. Germline CDR1 reads SGHTA; CDR2 reads FQGNSA.

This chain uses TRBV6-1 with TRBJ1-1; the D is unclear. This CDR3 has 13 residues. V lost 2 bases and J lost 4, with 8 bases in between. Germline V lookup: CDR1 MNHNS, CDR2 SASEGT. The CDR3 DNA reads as TGTGCCAGCAGTGAACGGGAGGGCACTGAAGCTTTCTTT. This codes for CASSEREGTEAFF.

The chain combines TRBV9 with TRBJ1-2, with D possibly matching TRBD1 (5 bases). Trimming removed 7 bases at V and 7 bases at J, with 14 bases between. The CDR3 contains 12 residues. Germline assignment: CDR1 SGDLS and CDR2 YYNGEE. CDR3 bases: TGTGCCAGCCAGGGTTTCTCTAGTGGCTACACCTTC. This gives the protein CASQGFSSGYTF.

This chain's CDR3 is CASSGPLAGAINEQFF. The DNA of the CDR3 is TGTGCCAGCAGCGGGCCGCTAGCGGGGGCGATCAATGAGCAGTTCTTC. The chain recombines TRBV9 with TRBJ2-1, with 10 bases that match TRBD2. The length of the CDR3 is 16 residues. V was pared by 3 bases and J by 6 bases, with 9 bases of the junction left unmatched. CDR1 is SGDLS and CDR2 is YYNGEE in the germline V gene. The complete variable domain, with remaining parts taken from reference TRBV9 and TRBJ2-1, reads DSGVTQTPKHLITATGQRVTLRCSPRSGDLSVYWYQQSLDQGLQFLIQYYNGEERAKGNILERFSAQQFPDLHSELNLSSLELGDSALYFCASSGPLAGAINEQFFGPGTRLTVL.

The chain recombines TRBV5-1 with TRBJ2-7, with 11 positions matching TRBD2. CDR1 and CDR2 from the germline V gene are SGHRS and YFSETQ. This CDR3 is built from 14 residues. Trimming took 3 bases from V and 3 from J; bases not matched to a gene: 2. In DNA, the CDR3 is TGCGCCAGCAGCTCCACTAGCGGGAGCTACGAGCAGTACTTC. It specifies CASSSTSGSYEQYF.

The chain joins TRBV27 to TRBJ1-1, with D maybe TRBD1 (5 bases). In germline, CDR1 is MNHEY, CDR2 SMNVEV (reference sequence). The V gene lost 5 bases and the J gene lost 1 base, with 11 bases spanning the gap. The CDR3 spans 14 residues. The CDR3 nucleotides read TGTGCCAGCAGTCCACGACAGCGGAACACTGAAGCTTTCTTT. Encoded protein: CASSPRQRNTEAFF.

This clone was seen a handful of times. The CDR3 is CASSLAGTGGATDTQYF. In nucleotides, the CDR3 is TGTGCCAGCAGCTTAGCCGGGACAGGGGGCGCAACAGATACGCAGTATTTT. V and J are TRBV7-2 and TRBJ2-3; 12 bases are shared with TRBD1. CDR1 is SGHTA and CDR2 is FQGNSA in the germline V gene. The V segment lost 0 bases and the J segment 3 bases; nucleotides outside the gene matches: 4. This CDR3 is built from 17 residues.

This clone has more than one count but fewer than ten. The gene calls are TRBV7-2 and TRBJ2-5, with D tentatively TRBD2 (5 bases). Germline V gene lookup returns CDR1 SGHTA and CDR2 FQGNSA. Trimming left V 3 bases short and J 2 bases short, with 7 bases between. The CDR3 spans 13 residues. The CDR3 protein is CASSFPGQETQYF. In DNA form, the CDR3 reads TGTGCCAGCAGCTTCCCGGGGCAAGAGACCCAGTACTTC. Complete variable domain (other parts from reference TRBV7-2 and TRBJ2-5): GAGVSQSPSNKVTEKGKDVELRCDPISGHTALYWYRQSLGQGLEFLIYFQGNSAPDKSGLPSDRFSAERTGGSVSTLTIQRTQQEDSAVYLCASSFPGQETQYFGPGTRLLVL.

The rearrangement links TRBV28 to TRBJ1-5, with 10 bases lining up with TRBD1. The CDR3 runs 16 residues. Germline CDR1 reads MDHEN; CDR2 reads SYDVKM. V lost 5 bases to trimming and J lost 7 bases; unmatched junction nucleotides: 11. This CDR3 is CASSPLGDRGLQPQHF. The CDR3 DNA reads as TGTGCCAGCAGTCCCCTTGGGGACAGGGGATTACAGCCCCAGCATTTT.